Below, one TCR beta chain is given with its context. The source of the sample is a study of control samples from healthy donors and cancer patients. This CDR3 spans 13 amino acids. CDR1 is GTSNPN and CDR2 is SVGIG in the germline V gene (reference sequence). Trimming removed 0 bases at V and 8 bases at J, with 10 bases between. Libraries were prepared by immunoSEQ multiplex PCR; TCRdb keeps only in-frame clonotypes and omits some of them. This table holds more than 50,000 clones, roughly 95% found once. The TCR originated in a woman aged 18 to 35 in good health. The sequencing sample was made of blood. J is TRBJ1-4 and V is TRBV30; D remains ambiguous. The CDR3 region has the DNA TGTGCCTGGAGTGTATATCTCAGCGAAAAACTGTTTTTT. It is translated as CAWSVYLSEKLFF.